These T cell receptor beta chains were read from a single sample in a study of human T cells and chemical hapten exposure. TCRdb fed the RACE reads into MiXCR, producing one record per CDR3 protein. The repertoire holds approximately 75,000 distinct CDR3 sequences, with roughly 8.5% as singletons. This specimen consisted of whole blood, obtained in connection with sensitization to the hapten diphenylcyclopropenone (DPC). These receptors all stem from a woman aged 45-60 years with alopecia areata. Some clones in this sample may be carry-over from other donors' samples. The CDR3 runs from the conserved cysteine through the conserved F or W. A D gene is named only where the DNA matches it firmly. Some rows have no size entry. The others give once, few or many, or a class for an expanded clone.

D	size	V	J	CDR3	DNA
TRBD2	few	TRBV6-6	TRBJ2-1	CASSPRGLAGGLSSYNEQFF	TGTGCCAGCAGCCCCAGGGGGCTAGCGGGGGGCCTTAGCTCCTACAATGAGCAGTTCTTC
TRBD1	many	TRBV6-6	TRBJ1-4	CASSYPGQGAEKLFF	TGTGCCAGCAGTTACCCTGGACAGGGGGCTGAAAAACTGTTTTTT
TRBD1	NA	TRBV10-3	TRBJ2-1	CAISEFGTGVYNEQFF	TGTGCCATCAGTGAGTTCGGAACAGGGGTTTACAATGAGCAGTTCTTC
NA	NA	TRBV6-2/TRBV6-3	TRBJ1-1	CASSYLQGRTEAFF	TGTGCCAGCAGTTATTTACAGGGTCGGACTGAAGCTTTCTTT
TRBD2	few	TRBV20-1	TRBJ2-7	CSATLAGAGYEQYF	TGCAGTGCAACCCTAGCGGGAGCGGGGTACGAGCAGTACTTC
NA	NA	TRBV6-4	TRBJ2-2	CASRGSGNTGELFF	TGTGCCAGCAGAGGTAGCGGGAACACCGGGGAGCTGTTTTTT
TRBD2	few	TRBV7-9	TRBJ2-1	CALGEREIEQFF	TGTGCCCTGGGGGAGCGGGAGATTGAGCAGTTCTTC
TRBD2	few	TRBV20-1	TRBJ2-1	CSARDRGGPYNEQFF	TGCAGTGCTAGAGATCGCGGGGGGCCCTACAATGAGCAGTTCTTC
TRBD1	few	TRBV28	TRBJ2-7	CASRDRGRGYEQYF	TGTGCCAGCCGGGACAGGGGGCGCGGGTACGAGCAGTACTTC
NA	many	TRBV10-3	TRBJ2-3	CAISETGDTQYF	TGTGCCATCAGTGAGACGGGGGATACGCAGTATTTT
NA	NA	TRBV30	TRBJ2-1	CAWSWAGGHEQFF	TGTGCCTGGAGTTGGGCAGGGGGGCATGAGCAGTTCTTC
NA	many	TRBV20-1	TRBJ1-6	CSARDLVGGGIQPPLHF	TGCAGTGCTAGAGATCTTGTAGGAGGGGGGATTCAACCACCCCTCCACTTT
NA	many	TRBV11-2	TRBJ2-1	CGSAAYNEQFF	TGTGGAAGCGCGGCCTACAATGAGCAGTTCTTC
NA	many	TRBV10-3	TRBJ1-2	CAISESATNYGYTF	TGTGCCATCAGTGAGTCGGCGACTAACTATGGCTACACCTTC
NA	few	TRBV10-3	TRBJ2-4	CAISEGDAKNIQYF	TGTGCCATCAGTGAAGGGGACGCCAAAAACATTCAGTACTTC
NA	many	TRBV27	TRBJ2-7	CASSLRGRDYEQYF	TGTGCCAGCAGTTTAAGGGGCAGGGACTACGAGCAGTACTTC
NA	many	TRBV9	TRBJ1-2	CASSTPFGYTF	TGTGCCAGCAGCACGCCCTTTGGCTACACCTTC
NA	few	TRBV29-1	TRBJ2-3	CSPMEGDTQYF	TGCAGCCCTATGGAGGGGGATACGCAGTATTTT
NA	NA	TRBV11-2	TRBJ2-5	CASNSGGLQETQYF	TGTGCCAGCAACTCTGGAGGACTCCAAGAGACCCAGTACTTC
NA	many	TRBV7-6	TRBJ1-3	CASSLDLLTGNTIYF	TGTGCCAGCAGCTTAGACCTACTGACTGGAAACACCATATATTTT
NA	NA	TRBV3-1	TRBJ1-1	CASSQGSERTEAFF	TGTGCCAGCAGCCAAGGCAGCGAGAGGACTGAAGCTTTCTTT
TRBD1	many	TRBV3-1	TRBJ1-5	CASSQMGQANQPQHF	TGTGCCAGCAGCCAGATGGGACAGGCTAATCAGCCCCAGCATTTT
NA	few	TRBV6-5	TRBJ2-7	CASSPSASSYEQYF	TGTGCCAGCAGTCCGTCCGCTAGCTCCTACGAGCAGTACTTC
NA	many	TRBV20-1	TRBJ1-5	CSATERGSQPQHF	TGCAGTGCTACCGAGAGGGGGTCCCAGCCCCAGCATTTT
NA	few	TRBV19	TRBJ2-3	CASSIGQRTDTQYF	TGTGCCAGTAGTATAGGGCAGCGCACAGATACGCAGTATTTT